The 16 T cell receptor beta chains below were found in one sample sequenced in a study of beta chain features in type 1 diabetes. Sequenced material consisted of expressed TCRB transcripts (all of the isolated RNA was reverse transcribed). The assay was immunoSEQ multiplex PCR, and TCRdb's table has in-frame clones only and misses some. The sample shows nearly 250,000 clones, roughly 15% of them seen only once. Sequencing used naive CD4+ T cells from blood. These receptors were obtained from a woman between 40 and 50 years old in good health.

This clone showed up just a few times. The V gene is TRBV7-2, the J gene TRBJ1-2, with TRBD1 matching 8 bases. Germline lookup yields CDR1 SGHTA and CDR2 FQGNSA. The CDR3 runs 17 residues. Trimming removed 1 base from V and 2 bases from J; junction bases left unmatched: 9. CDR3 nucleotide sequence: TGTGCCAGCAGCTTAGAGGTCCACAGGGGGTACAACTATGGCTACACCTTC. Translating gives CASSLEVHRGYNYGYTF.

The chain joins TRBV5-4 to TRBJ2-7; 8 bases agree with TRBD1. The V and J ends lost 3 bases and 3 bases, in that order; junction bases with no gene match: 5. CDR3 size: 14 residues. The germline gives CDR1 SGHNT, CDR2 YYREEE (reference sequence). CDR3: CASSSQGAGYEQYF. CDR3 coding DNA: TGTGCCAGCAGCTCCCAGGGGGCCGGCTACGAGCAGTACTTC.

The table lists this clone with a few counts. The chain links TRBV9 to TRBJ2-5, with D maybe TRBD1 (5 bases). Germline V CDR1 and CDR2: SGDLS, YYNGEE. This CDR3 contains 12 residues. V lost 0 bases and J lost 9, with 9 bases in between. The CDR3 region is CASSVDVGPQYF. The CDR3 DNA sequence: TGTGCCAGCAGCGTAGATGTGGGGCCCCAGTACTTC.

The J gene is TRBJ1-5, the V gene TRBV6-5; tentative D call: TRBD1 (6 bases). CDR3 size: 15 residues. V lost 0 bases to trimming and J lost 7 bases, with 13 bases between them. The germline gives CDR1 MNHEY, CDR2 SVGAGI. The CDR3: CASSYSTGKIQPQHF. In nucleotides, the CDR3 is TGTGCCAGCAGTTACTCAACAGGGAAGATACAGCCCCAGCATTTT.

The rearrangement links TRBV9 to TRBJ1-2; D perhaps matches TRBD1 (6 bases). Trimming took off 0 bases at V and 10 bases at J, with 16 bases between the two ends. This CDR3 contains 14 residues. Germline CDR1 is SGDLS and CDR2 is YYNGEE. CDR3 sequence (DNA): TGTGCCAGCAGCGTAGAGCTCAGGGGCCGGTTCTACACCTTC. As protein: CASSVELRGRFYTF.

The chain links TRBV19 to TRBJ1-1, with D perhaps TRBD1 (6 bases). The germline gives CDR1 LNHDA, CDR2 SQIVND (reference sequence). The CDR3 is made up of 15 amino acids. Trimming took off 10 bases at V and 4 bases at J, with 22 bases between the two ends. The CDR3 region has the DNA TGTGCCACCGGGGGGGGGCGAGGAACGGTCACTGAAGCTTTCTTT. Its protein is CATGGGRGTVTEAFF.

The chain combines TRBV10-3 with TRBJ2-7; a weak D match, TRBD2 (7 bases). Per the germline V gene, CDR1 is ENHRY and CDR2 is SYGVKD. V was pared by 2 bases and J by 6 bases, with 17 bases between. CDR3 length: 15 amino acids. In DNA form, the CDR3 reads TGTGCCATCAGTGAGCCCATGGGGGGGCACGGCGAGCAGTACTTC. Residues: CAISEPMGGHGEQYF.

The chain employs TRBV5-1 and TRBJ2-5; tentatively, D is TRBD2 (6 bases). Germline CDR1 SGHRS, CDR2 YFSETQ. CDR3 length: 14 amino acids. V was cut by 6 bases and J by 4 bases, with 16 bases left in between. The CDR3 here is CASNSQPGGETQYF. Written as DNA, the CDR3 is TGCGCCAGCAACTCCCAGCCCGGGGGAGAGACCCAGTACTTC.

The chain couples TRBV5-1 to TRBJ1-6; 10 positions agree with TRBD1. V was pared by 4 bases and J by 4 bases, with 5 bases of the junction left unmatched. The germline V gene has CDR1 SGHRS and CDR2 YFSETQ. This CDR3 region has 16 residues. The CDR3 DNA reads TGCGCCAGCAGCAAAAGACAGGGGGCGTATAATTCACCCCTCCACTTT. As protein: CASSKRQGAYNSPLHF. The full variable domain, completed using reference TRBV5-1 and TRBJ1-6, is KAGVTQTPRYLIKTRGQQVTLSCSPISGHRSVSWYQQTPGQGLQFLFEYFSETQRNKGNFPGRFSGRQFSNSRSEMNVSTLELGDSALYLCASSKRQGAYNSPLHFGNGTRLTVT.

This rearrangement joins TRBV7-2 to TRBJ1-2; 7 bases map to TRBD1. CDR3 length equals 14 residues. In germline, CDR1 is SGHTA, CDR2 FQGNSA. V lost 5 bases, J lost 8 bases, and 11 bases stayed unmatched. As DNA, the CDR3 is TGTGCCAGCAGCCTTGGGGGCCAGGGGGGAGGCTACACCTTC. Its protein product is CASSLGGQGGGYTF.

Here the CDR3 reads CASSLAGTYEQYF. CDR3 sequence (DNA): TGTGCCAGCAGCTTAGCAGGGACCTACGAGCAGTACTTC. V usage is TRBV13 and J usage is TRBJ2-7, with D possibly matching TRBD1 (5 bases). CDR1 is PRHDT, CDR2 FYEKMQ, per germline (reference sequence). V was clipped by 1 base and J by 2 bases, with 6 bases between them. The CDR3 length is 13 residues.

The chain has TRBV5-4 and TRBJ2-1; D is possibly TRBD1 (6 bases). Between the trimmed V and J ends, which lost 4 bases and 0 bases, there was a span of 17 bases. Germline lookup yields CDR1 SGHNT and CDR2 YYREEE (reference sequence). The CDR3 is made up of 17 amino acids. The CDR3 region has the DNA TGTGCCAGCAGCACTGGACAGACCCCAAGCTCCTACAATGAGCAGTTCTTC. Residues: CASSTGQTPSSYNEQFF.

The CDR3: CASSDLASLNEQFF. CDR3 coding DNA: TGTGCCAGCAGTGACTTGGCTAGTTTGAATGAGCAGTTCTTC. The rearrangement links TRBV25-1 to TRBJ2-1; D unclear. The germline CDR1 and CDR2 sequences are MGHDK and SYGVNS. The CDR3 runs 14 residues. V was pared by 3 bases and J by 7 bases, with 13 bases between.

This clone has a handful of counts. The chain uses TRBV19 and TRBJ2-2; D is possibly TRBD1 (5 bases). CDR1 and CDR2 (germline): LNHDA, SQIVND (reference sequence). The CDR3 is 15 residues long. The ends were cut back, 0 bases at V and 7 bases at J, with 12 bases in the middle. This chain's CDR3 is CASSIEAGQGGELFF. CDR3 DNA: TGTGCCAGTAGTATAGAGGCAGGGCAGGGCGGGGAGCTGTTTTTT.

The table lists this clone with a few counts. The V call is TRBV5-1, the J call TRBJ1-1; D remains ambiguous. Between the trimmed V and J ends, which lost 0 bases and 1 base, there was a span of 10 bases. Germline V gene sequence: CDR1 SGHRS, CDR2 YFSETQ. The CDR3 contains 15 residues. CDR3 DNA: TGCGCCAGCAGCTTGGCGGGAGTAGGGAACACTGAAGCTTTCTTT. This gives the protein CASSLAGVGNTEAFF.

This clone was counted between two and nine times. The chain joins TRBV4-1 to TRBJ2-7, with a tentative D call TRBD1 (5 bases). Trimming took off 3 bases at V and 3 bases at J, with 18 bases between the two ends. This CDR3 contains 16 residues. CDR1 is MGHRA, CDR2 YSYEKL, per germline. DNA of the CDR3: TGCGCCAGCAGCCAGCCCCCCGGGCAGGGAATCTACGAGCAGTACTTC. Protein sequence: CASSQPPGQGIYEQYF.